The 2 T cell receptor beta chains presented below share a single source sample, sequenced in a study of blood T cells in healthy people across ages. A J-beta primer mix and a sample-barcoded 5' primer were used in a second PCR of about 7 to 12 cycles. Each CDR3 protein gets one entry after TCRdb re-called the 5' RACE reads with MiXCR. This table has roughly 640,000 distinct CDR3 sequences, about 30% appearing once. What was sequenced was blood. The receptors originated from a woman older than 75 in good health.

Many counts were recorded for this clonotype. The chain is built from TRBV4-2 and TRBJ2-5; the D gene is possibly TRBD2 (6 bases). Germline CDR1 is LGHNA and CDR2 is YNFKEQ. This CDR3 comprises 14 residues. Trimming took off 4 bases at V and 5 bases at J, with 14 bases between the two ends. The CDR3 sequence is CASSLSTSSETQYF. In nucleotides, the CDR3 is TGTGCCAGCAGCCTATCTACTAGCAGCGAGACCCAGTACTTC.

This clonotype has a count of ten or more. The chain employs TRBV7-3 and TRBJ2-1, with D perhaps matching TRBD1 (5 bases). The germline V and J ends were trimmed by 4 bases and 9 bases, with 16 bases remaining between them. The CDR3 runs 14 residues. The germline CDR1 and CDR2 sequences are SGHTA and FQGTGA. The CDR3 bases are TGTGCCAGCAGCTCTGGGGCCTTCGGCGGTGAGCAGTTCTTC. Its protein is CASSSGAFGGEQFF.